The TCR beta chain under discussion was sequenced for a study of cytomegalovirus exposure and HLA in healthy donors. Germline-derived CDR1 and CDR2 are SGHRS and YFSETQ. The V and J ends lost 3 bases and 7 bases, in that order; junction bases with no gene match: 11. This CDR3 has 15 residues. PCR primers comprised 60 Vbeta and 13 Jbeta primers. The method was immunoSEQ multiplex PCR; TCRdb's version includes in-frame clones alone and lacks a portion of them. The sample comprises about 70,000 clones, around 68% of which are singletons, and around a sixth rests with the top ten. V usage is TRBV5-1 and J usage is TRBJ1-2; 8 bases fit TRBD1. Material: PBMCs. The receptor's source is a man between 40 and 49 years old in good health and CMV-seropositive. CDR3 in amino acids: CASSYDTGTGGGYTF. CDR3 nucleotide sequence: TGCGCCAGCAGCTACGACACCGGGACAGGCGGTGGCTACACCTTC.